The rows below give T cell receptor beta chains drawn from one sample of a study of blood T cell repertoires in COVID-19. Here immunoSEQ multiplex PCR was the method, and the copy in TCRdb shows in-frame clones only, minus some. Counted here are approximately 220,000 clones, roughly 84% occurring once; the ten biggest clones make up 3%. Sequenced: peripheral blood. The receptors were sampled from a woman aged 30 to 39 who had recovered from COVID-19. Both conserved end residues are part of each CDR3. Fields, in order: V gene, D gene, CDR3 length, J gene, clone size, CDR3 DNA, CDR3 protein. D genes are given only for firm matches. Rows may omit the clone size; those that give it use once, few, many or a size class.

>TRBV29-1|-|11|TRBJ2-7|-
TGCAGCGTTGTCCAAAGTTTCAGGCAGTACTTC
CSVVQSFRQYF
>TRBV7-9|TRBD1|18|TRBJ1-4|-
TGTGCCAGCAGCCCGTGGGACAGATACGAAACCCATAATGAAAAACTGTTTTTT
CASSPWDRYETHNEKLFF
>TRBV9|TRBD2|16|TRBJ2-2|-
TGTGCCAGCAGCGTGTCCGGGGGGGCAAGGACCGGGGAGCTGTTTTTT
CASSVSGGARTGELFF
>TRBV4-2|-|15|TRBJ1-1|-
TGTGCCAGCAGCCAGTCTACCCAAATGAACACTGAAGCTTTCTTT
CASSQSTQMNTEAFF
>TRBV6-5|TRBD1|14|TRBJ2-7|once
TGTGCCAGCAGTCCCGGGACAGGACTCTTAATGCAGTACTTC
CASSPGTGLLMQYF
>TRBV4-1|-|14|TRBJ2-2|-
TGCGCCAGCAGCCATAAAAGGGAGACCGGGGAGCTGTTTTTT
CASSHKRETGELFF
>TRBV5-1|-|14|TRBJ2-1|-
TGCGCCAGCAGACTCACAGGGTCCTACAATGAGCAGTTCTTC
CASRLTGSYNEQFF
>TRBV28|-|14|TRBJ2-7|-
TGTGCCAGCAGTTTAGTACAGGACTCCTACGAGCAGTACTTC
CASSLVQDSYEQYF
>TRBV19|TRBD1|14|TRBJ1-6|-
TGTGCCAGTATGGGGACAGGGTCGGAATCACCCCTCCACTTT
CASMGTGSESPLHF
>TRBV12-5|-|15|TRBJ1-2|-
TGTGCTAGTGGTTTGGGGTACTACCCCCACTATGGCTACACCTTC
CASGLGYYPHYGYTF
>TRBV4-2|-|15|TRBJ2-7|-
TGTGCCAGCAGCCAGCTGACAGGGACTTACTACGAGCAGTACTTC
CASSQLTGTYYEQYF
>TRBV28|-|15|TRBJ2-7|-
TGTGCCAGCGGAGGGGCTAGCGCCAACTCCTACGAGCAGTACTTC
CASGGASANSYEQYF
>TRBV2|TRBD2|16|TRBJ2-7|-
TGTGCCAGCAAAGGACTAGCGGGAGGGCGACCGGAAGAGCAGTACTTC
CASKGLAGGRPEEQYF
>TRBV29-1|TRBD2|13|TRBJ2-1|-
TGCAGCGTTGAGAGGCTAGCGGGTAATGAGCAGTTCTTC
CSVERLAGNEQFF
>TRBV3-1/TRBV3-2|-|14|TRBJ1-4|-
TGTGCCAGCAGGGCACAGCCAACTAATGAAAAACTGTTTTTT
CASRAQPTNEKLFF
>TRBV9|TRBD2|15|TRBJ2-7|few
TGTGCCAGCAGCGTCACTAGCGGGAGACTGAGGGAGCAGTACTTC
CASSVTSGRLREQYF
>TRBV12-5|-|14|TRBJ1-6|-
TGTGCTAGTGGTTTAGGGCAGGGGCCCTCACCCCTCCACTTT
CASGLGQGPSPLHF
>TRBV7-6|TRBD1|15|TRBJ1-4|-
TGTGCCAGCAGCGCGACAGGGGGCTTTAATGAAAAACTGTTTTTT
CASSATGGFNEKLFF
>TRBV5-1|-|14|TRBJ1-3|-
TGCGCCAGCAGCCCCACGGTGTCTGGAAACACCATATATTTT
CASSPTVSGNTIYF
>TRBV5-4|-|14|TRBJ2-7|-
TGTGCCAGCCCAGGCAGGAAGTTTTCCTACGAGCAGTACTTC
CASPGRKFSYEQYF
>TRBV5-4|-|14|TRBJ2-1|-
TGTGCCAGCAGCTTAGGAACTAGCTCTAATGAGCAGTTCTTC
CASSLGTSSNEQFF
>TRBV5-4|-|15|TRBJ2-5|-
TGTGCCAGCAGGGCGAGATTAGCGAGCCAAGAGACCCAGTACTTC
CASRARLASQETQYF
>TRBV7-9|TRBD1|11|TRBJ1-1|few
TGTGCCAGCAGCGACAGGGTTGAAGCTTTCTTT
CASSDRVEAFF
>TRBV10-3|TRBD1|16|TRBJ1-2|-
TGTGCCATCAGTGGGGGTAAGGGACAGCGAAACTATGGCTACACCTTC
CAISGGKGQRNYGYTF
>TRBV5-6|-|12|TRBJ2-7|-
TGTGCCAGCAGTTTTAGCTCCTACGAGCAGTACTTC
CASSFSSYEQYF
>TRBV29-1|TRBD1|13|TRBJ1-2|-
TGCAGCGTTGATTTGGACAGGGCCCGAGGCTACACCTTC
CSVDLDRARGYTF
>TRBV25-1|-|14|TRBJ1-2|-
TGTGCCAGCAGTGAAGGGACACCACTTTATGGCTACACCTTC
CASSEGTPLYGYTF
>TRBV10-2|-|14|TRBJ2-7|-
TGCGCCAGCAGTGAGGGAGGGAGAAGGGCCGAGCAGTACTTC
CASSEGGRRAEQYF
>TRBV18|TRBD2|18|TRBJ2-7|-
TGTGCCAGCTCATCTAGCGGGAGCTCAACTTTTACCGCCTACGAGCAGTACTTC
CASSSSGSSTFTAYEQYF
>TRBV28|TRBD1|15|TRBJ1-1|-
TGTGCCAGCAGATCTATCTGGGACAGGAACACTGAAGCTTTCTTT
CASRSIWDRNTEAFF
>TRBV6-1|-|19|TRBJ1-1|once
TGTGCCAGCAGTGAATACCGAAGAGGACAGAGTAACATGAACACTGAAGCTTTCTTT
CASSEYRRGQSNMNTEAFF
>TRBV24-1|-|13|TRBJ2-5|-
TGTGCCATCGGAACGGGGGGCCGAGAGACCCAGTACTTC
CAIGTGGRETQYF
>TRBV14|TRBD2|15|TRBJ2-7|-
TGTGCCAGCAGCCTCGATAGCGGGAGGGGTTACGAGCAGTACTTC
CASSLDSGRGYEQYF
>TRBV28|-|19|TRBJ2-4|-
TGTGCCAGCAGTTTGTCATACAGGGAGGGTGAGGGGACCAAAAACATTCAGTACTTC
CASSLSYREGEGTKNIQYF
>TRBV10-1|-|15|TRBJ2-3|-
TGCGCCAGCAGTGAGAGGCTAGAGGGCACAGATACGCAGTATTTT
CASSERLEGTDTQYF
>TRBV2|TRBD2|15|TRBJ2-1|-
TGTGCCAGCAGTTACGGACTAGCCTTCTACAATGAGCAGTTCTTC
CASSYGLAFYNEQFF
>TRBV27|TRBD1|14|TRBJ2-5|-
TGTGCCAGCAGACGGGACAGCTCACAAGAGACCCAGTACTTC
CASRRDSSQETQYF
>TRBV7-9|TRBD1|13|TRBJ1-1|-
TGTGCCAGCAGACAGACAGGGCAAAGTGAAGCTTTCTTT
CASRQTGQSEAFF
>TRBV28|TRBD1|15|TRBJ1-5|-
TGTGCCAGCAGCCTACAGACAGGGGTGTTCCAGCCCCAGCATTTT
CASSLQTGVFQPQHF
>TRBV6-5|TRBD1|13|TRBJ1-2|-
TGTGCCAGCAGCCCCGACAGGGTCAATGGCTACACCTTC
CASSPDRVNGYTF
>TRBV28|-|15|TRBJ2-6|-
TGTGCCAGCAGTTTCATGGGAGTTGGGGCCAACGTCCTGACTTTC
CASSFMGVGANVLTF
>TRBV4-1|-|13|TRBJ2-7|-
TGCGCCAGCAGCCAAGATATAGAGTACGAGCAGTACTTC
CASSQDIEYEQYF
>TRBV12-3/TRBV12-4|-|13|TRBJ1-2|few
TGTGCCAGCAGTTTAGCATCAGGGTATGGCTACACCTTC
CASSLASGYGYTF
>TRBV29-1|-|13|TRBJ1-1|-
TGCAGCGCAGAAGGACAGCTGAACACTGAAGCTTTCTTT
CSAEGQLNTEAFF
>TRBV7-8|-|15|TRBJ1-4|-
TGTGCCAGCAGCCCTAAAACCAGGGGCAATGAAAAACTGTTTTTT
CASSPKTRGNEKLFF